One sample yielded the 12 T cell receptor beta chains listed below, sequenced in a study of breast tumors, draining lymph nodes, adjacent tissues. TCRdb re-called the multiplex PCR reads with MiXCR, one entry per CDR3 protein. The sample holds 190,000 or so distinct CDR3 sequences, approximately 30% seen once. Breast cancer patients provided tissue from their axillary draining lymph nodes. The source material was axillary lymph node tissue. All receptors come from a female donor with breast cancer. Some clones in this sample may be carry-over from other donors' samples.

A note on this clonotype: This clone may be a read error of a much larger clone one base away. The chain links TRBV5-4 to TRBJ2-1, with D possibly matching TRBD2 (6 bases). The V end lost 4 bases, the J end lost 4 bases, and 15 bases lay between the germline ends. The CDR3 is made up of 15 amino acids. The germline V gene encodes CDR1 SGHNT and CDR2 YYREEE (reference sequence). The CDR3 coding sequence is TGTGCCAGCAGCCAACGGACTACCGTGTACAATGAGCAGTTCTTC. The encoded protein is CASSQRTTVYNEQFF. Combining the CDR3 with reference TRBV5-4 and TRBJ2-1 gives the whole variable domain ETGVTQSPTHLIKTRGQQVTLRCSSQSGHNTVSWYQQALGQGPQFIFQYYREEENGRGNFPPRFSGLQFPNYSSELNVNALELDDSALYLCASSQRTTVYNEQFFGPGTRLTVL.

This clonotype was seen many times. The chain joins TRBV7-3 to TRBJ2-7, with D perhaps being TRBD1 or TRBD2 (5 bases each). This CDR3 region has 13 residues. Germline values: CDR1 SGHTA, CDR2 FQGTGA. V dropped 2 bases and J dropped 3 bases, with 8 bases sitting between them. This CDR3 reads CASSLGTFYEQYF. The CDR3 DNA reads TGTGCCAGCAGCTTAGGGACCTTCTACGAGCAGTACTTC.

This clonotype has ten or more counts. The rearrangement joins TRBV5-4 to TRBJ2-5; D gene ambiguous. Germline CDR1 reads SGHNT; CDR2 reads YYREEE (reference sequence). This CDR3 region has 13 residues. V lost 0 bases, J lost 2 bases, and 5 bases lay in between. CDR3 sequence (DNA): TGTGCCAGCAGCTTGGTATATCAAGAGACCCAGTACTTC. Protein sequence: CASSLVYQETQYF.

This rearrangement joins TRBV2 to TRBJ2-3, with D tentatively TRBD2 (5 bases). This CDR3 has 16 residues. V was clipped by 3 bases and J by 2 bases, with 15 bases between them. Germline V lookup: CDR1 SNHLY, CDR2 FYNNEI. The CDR3 bases are TGTGCCAGCAGTGACCCCAGGTATAGCGACACAGATACGCAGTATTTT. Its translation is CASSDPRYSDTDTQYF.

On this clonotype itself: With a much larger clone just one base away, this may be a read error. The chain employs TRBV13 and TRBJ2-1; no clear D gene. Germline V gives CDR1 PRHDT, CDR2 FYEKMQ (reference sequence). With 5 bases removed from V and 7 bases from J, the gap between germline ends came to 15 bases. The CDR3 loop spans 14 amino acids. CDR3 coding DNA: TGTGCCAGCAGCAAGCGACGCGAGGCGAATGAGCAGTTCTTC. This gives the protein CASSKRREANEQFF.

This clonotype showed up just a few times. The chain uses TRBV6-5 and TRBJ2-1; the match to TRBD2 covers 10 bases. The trim removed 5 bases at V and 4 bases at J, leaving 5 bases unmatched. Germline CDR1 MNHEY, CDR2 SVGAGI. The CDR3 extends over 15 amino acids. CDR3: CASSPSGGSYNEQFF. The DNA of the CDR3 is TGTGCCAGCAGTCCTAGCGGGGGATCATACAATGAGCAGTTCTTC.

This clonotype was seen a few times. A much larger clonotype is one base distant, so this may be a read error. Because the CDR3 is missing its conserved closing phenylalanine or tryptophan, this is likely a read error. This rearrangement joins TRBV7-2 to TRBJ1-2; D ambiguous. From germline, CDR1 is SGHTA and CDR2 FQGNSA. CDR3 length equals 14 residues. The germline V and J ends were trimmed by 1 base and 4 bases, with 10 bases remaining between them. This CDR3 is CASSLEGPGYGYTL. Here the CDR3 DNA reads TGTGCCAGCAGCTTAGAAGGGCCGGGCTATGGCTACACCCTC.

This clonotype was detected ten times or more. The V gene is TRBV20-1, the J gene TRBJ1-5, with D tentatively TRBD1 (5 bases). The V and J ends lost 5 bases and 0 bases respectively, with 17 bases between them. Germline V gives CDR1 DFQATT, CDR2 SNEGSKA (reference sequence). This CDR3 is built from 16 residues. For the CDR3, the DNA is TGCAGTGCTCGACCGACGGGGCCGCGTAGCAATCAGCCCCAGCATTTT. This codes for CSARPTGPRSNQPQHF.

In this sample, this clonotype turned up many times. This chain uses TRBV4-1 with TRBJ2-1; D is uncertain. Germline loops: CDR1 MGHRA, CDR2 YSYEKL. The V and J ends lost 1 base and 10 bases respectively, with 14 bases between them. The CDR3 runs to 14 residues. The CDR3 spells CASSQGRSEEEQFF. The CDR3, as DNA: TGCGCCAGCAGCCAAGGTAGGAGCGAAGAAGAGCAGTTCTTC.

This clonotype was picked up many times. The V and J genes are TRBV18 and TRBJ2-5, with D possibly matching TRBD1 (5 bases). With 1 base removed from V and 4 bases from J, the gap between germline ends came to 10 bases. The CDR3 consists of 14 residues. The germline V gene has CDR1 KGHSH and CDR2 LQKENI. The CDR3 nucleotides read TGTGCCAGCTCACCACAGGGGCGCCGAGAGACCCAGTACTTC. Translating it yields CASSPQGRRETQYF.

The chain links TRBV10-3 to TRBJ1-5; D perhaps matches TRBD1 (5 bases). Germline loops: CDR1 ENHRY, CDR2 SYGVKD. This CDR3 has 17 amino acids. V lost 3 bases and J 4 bases, leaving 19 bases between the germline ends. The CDR3 spells CAISDGAGGWVNQPQHF. For the CDR3, the DNA is TGTGCCATCAGTGATGGGGCGGGGGGGTGGGTTAATCAGCCCCAGCATTTT.

The table lists this clonotype with a few counts. Possible read error: a much larger clone is one base away. The genes are TRBV20-1 and TRBJ1-4, with D unclear. V was clipped by 5 bases and J by 0 bases, with 10 bases between them. CDR1 DFQATT and CDR2 SNEGSKA come from the germline V gene (reference sequence). This CDR3 contains 14 residues. DNA of the CDR3: TGCAGTGCTGGTCCGGCTGCAACTAATGAAAAACTGTTTTTT. Protein: CSAGPAATNEKLFF.